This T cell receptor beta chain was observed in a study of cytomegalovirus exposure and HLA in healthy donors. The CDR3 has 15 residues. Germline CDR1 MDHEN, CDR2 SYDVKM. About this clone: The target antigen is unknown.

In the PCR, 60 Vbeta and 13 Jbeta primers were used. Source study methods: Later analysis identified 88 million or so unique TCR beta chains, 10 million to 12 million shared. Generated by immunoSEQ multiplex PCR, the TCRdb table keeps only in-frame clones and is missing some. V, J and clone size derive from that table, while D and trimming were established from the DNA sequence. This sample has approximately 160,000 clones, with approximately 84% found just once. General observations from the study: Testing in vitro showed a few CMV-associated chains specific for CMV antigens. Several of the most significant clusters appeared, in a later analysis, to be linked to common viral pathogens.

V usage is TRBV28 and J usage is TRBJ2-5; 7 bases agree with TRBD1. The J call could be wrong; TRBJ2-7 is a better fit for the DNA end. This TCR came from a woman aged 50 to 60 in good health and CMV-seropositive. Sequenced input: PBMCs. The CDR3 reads CASSHPDRASYEQYF. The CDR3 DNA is TGTGCCAGCAGTCATCCCGACAGGGCCAGCTACGAGCAGTACTTC.